This TCR beta chain was identified in a study of OX40 agonist ivuxolimab in advanced cancers. At the level of the study: Partial response was recorded in three patients: one hepatocellular carcinoma and two cutaneous melanoma cases.

Clones were read by immunoSEQ multiplex PCR, and TCRdb kept only the in-frame ones, dropping some. The sample lists over 55,000 clones, around 80% occurring once. Overall study findings and caveats: The study found that CD8+ T cells averaged more expanded clones than CD4+.

V was trimmed by 0 bases and J by 10 bases, leaving 10 bases between them. The CDR3 is 13 amino acids. Germline CDR1 MNHEY, CDR2 SVGAGI. With regard to this clone: The antigen is unknown.

Autoimmune disease history or systemic immunosuppression disqualified patients. Blood sampling took place at baseline, cycle 4 day 1, and cycle 7 day 1. This specimen consisted of CD4+ or CD8+ T cells sorted from blood, obtained in a trial of the OX40 agonist ivuxolimab. This clonotype was obtained from an adult with an advanced solid tumor such as melanoma, head and neck, liver or kidney cancer. V gene TRBV6-5 combines with J gene TRBJ2-1; D remains ambiguous. In nucleotides, the CDR3 is TGTGCCAGCAGTTACTCCCGGCGCTTCGAGCAGTTCTTC. Translation: CASSYSRRFEQFF.